This TCR beta chain was retrieved from a study of T-cell reconstitution after alpha-beta-depleted transplantation in children. There are a few counts of this clonotype. Unique molecular identifiers featured in how the TCRbeta library was prepared. From the PCR reads, TCRdb called clonotypes with MiXCR, one entry per CDR3 protein. The sample has hundreds of thousands of distinct CDR3 sequences; around 13% are singletons. Sequenced material: PBMCs, taken before TCRalphabeta/CD19-depleted stem cell transplant. This clonotype was obtained from a girl aged 2-10 years with congenital amegakaryocytic thrombocytopenia, due to receive a stem cell transplant.

The CDR3 protein is CSARGGNYGYTF. In DNA form, the CDR3 reads TGCAGTGCTAGGGGGGGGAACTATGGCTACACCTTC. The chain recombines TRBV20-1 with TRBJ1-2; D possibly corresponds to TRBD1 (5 bases). Germline V lookup: CDR1 DFQATT, CDR2 SNEGSKA (reference sequence). Trimming removed 3 bases from V and 2 bases from J, with 7 bases in between. The CDR3 contains 12 residues.